These T cell receptor beta chains were read from a single sample in a study of shared T cell receptors in the human thymus. Libraries were prepared by immunoSEQ multiplex PCR; TCRdb keeps only in-frame clonotypes and omits some of them. Among 65,000 to 70,000 clones, about 95% were seen once, and the ten largest hold around 0.035%. Specimen: thymocytes. All receptors come from a human donor. Each CDR3 is given with its conserved first and last residue. The order of the fields is V gene, J gene, D gene, clone size, CDR3 protein, CDR3 DNA. The D gene is left open where the match is weak. Where a row states a size, it is once, few, many or the class of an expanded clone; other rows omit it.

V: TRBV5-6
J: TRBJ2-7
D: TRBD1
size: .
CDR3: CASSLGQGLNEQYF
DNA: TGTGCCAGCAGCTTGGGACAGGGGTTAAACGAGCAGTACTTC

V: TRBV29-1
J: TRBJ2-3
D: .
size: .
CDR3: CSVEEGQEGATDTQYF
DNA: TGCAGCGTTGAAGAAGGGCAGGAGGGAGCCACAGATACGCAGTATTTT

V: TRBV5-8
J: TRBJ2-7
D: .
size: .
CDR3: CASSLSGQAPYEQYF
DNA: TGTGCCAGCAGCTTGAGCGGGCAGGCGCCCTACGAGCAGTACTTC

V: TRBV7-2
J: TRBJ2-6
D: .
size: .
CDR3: CASSLDRPPSGANVLTF
DNA: TGTGCCAGCAGCTTAGACAGGCCTCCCTCTGGGGCCAACGTCCTGACTTTC

V: TRBV5-4
J: TRBJ1-1
D: .
size: .
CDR3: CASSLAVSSLNTEAFF
DNA: TGTGCCAGCAGCTTGGCCGTTTCCAGCTTGAACACTGAAGCTTTCTTT

V: TRBV10-3
J: TRBJ2-7
D: .
size: .
CDR3: CAISDLKGREQYF
DNA: TGTGCCATCAGTGATCTGAAGGGGCGCGAGCAGTACTTC

V: TRBV6-5
J: TRBJ1-1
D: .
size: .
CDR3: CASSYRRAQGTEAFF
DNA: TGTGCCAGCAGTTACCGGCGGGCGCAGGGCACTGAAGCTTTCTTT

V: TRBV9
J: TRBJ1-6
D: .
size: .
CDR3: CASSVAPGGDNSPLHF
DNA: TGTGCCAGCAGCGTAGCTCCGGGAGGGGATAATTCACCCCTCCACTTT

V: TRBV11-2
J: TRBJ2-3
D: .
size: .
CDR3: CASSPPANLTDTQYF
DNA: TGTGCCAGCAGCCCGCCAGCTAACCTCACAGATACGCAGTATTTT

V: TRBV7-3
J: TRBJ2-3
D: .
size: .
CDR3: CASSLKAGGLAETSTDTQYF
DNA: TGTGCCAGCAGCTTAAAAGCAGGGGGGCTAGCGGAAACTAGCACAGATACGCAGTATTTT

V: TRBV5-1
J: TRBJ2-1
D: TRBD1
size: once
CDR3: CARGTGSDEQFF
DNA: TGCGCCAGAGGGACAGGGTCGGATGAGCAGTTCTTC

V: TRBV7-9
J: TRBJ1-5
D: TRBD1
size: .
CDR3: CASSATHPGTANQPQHF
DNA: TGTGCCAGCAGCGCCACGCACCCAGGGACAGCCAATCAGCCCCAGCATTTT

V: TRBV12-5
J: TRBJ1-1
D: .
size: .
CDR3: CASSNFWPTYRVPQLNTEAFF
DNA: TGTGCTAGTTCCAATTTTTGGCCCACTTACCGGGTCCCCCAGTTGAACACTGAAGCTTTCTTT

V: TRBV11-3
J: TRBJ1-1
D: .
size: .
CDR3: CASRGPNTEAFF
DNA: TGTGCCAGCAGGGGTCCCAACACTGAAGCTTTCTTT

V: TRBV19
J: TRBJ1-1
D: .
size: .
CDR3: CASSPDFIMNTEAFF
DNA: TGTGCCAGTAGCCCAGACTTTATAATGAACACTGAAGCTTTCTTT

V: TRBV5-1
J: TRBJ1-6
D: .
size: .
CDR3: CASSLGGYSPLHF
DNA: TGCGCCAGCAGCTTGGGAGGGTATTCACCCCTCCACTTT

V: TRBV27
J: TRBJ2-1
D: .
size: .
CDR3: CASSQAPNEQFF
DNA: TGTGCCAGCAGTCAAGCCCCCAATGAGCAGTTCTTC

V: TRBV5-1
J: TRBJ2-1
D: .
size: .
CDR3: CASSPEGRPAGINEQFF
DNA: TGCGCCAGCAGCCCGGAGGGTCGGCCGGCGGGGATCAATGAGCAGTTCTTC

V: TRBV4-3
J: TRBJ1-3
D: .
size: .
CDR3: CASSQDLATYSGNTIYF
DNA: TGCGCCAGCAGCCAAGATCTGGCAACTTACTCTGGAAACACCATATATTTT

V: TRBV7-9
J: TRBJ1-1
D: .
size: once
CDR3: CASSLGAASTEAFF
DNA: TGTGCCAGCAGCTTAGGGGCGGCGTCCACTGAAGCTTTCTTT

V: TRBV15
J: TRBJ2-2
D: .
size: .
CDR3: CATSREFYTGELFF
DNA: TGTGCCACCAGCAGAGAGTTTTACACCGGGGAGCTGTTTTTT

V: TRBV5-4
J: TRBJ2-7
D: .
size: .
CDR3: CASSLGKGGLNEQYF
DNA: TGTGCCAGCAGCCTGGGAAAGGGGGGCCTCAACGAGCAGTACTTC

V: TRBV5-1
J: TRBJ2-1
D: TRBD2
size: .
CDR3: CASRNQRGTGNEQFF
DNA: TGCGCCAGCAGAAACCAGCGGGGGACCGGCAATGAGCAGTTCTTC

V: TRBV28
J: TRBJ1-4
D: .
size: once
CDR3: CASSLGGRPARDEKLFF
DNA: TGTGCCAGCAGTTTAGGGGGGAGGCCGGCACGGGATGAAAAACTGTTTTTT

V: TRBV18
J: TRBJ2-3
D: .
size: .
CDR3: CASSRVPGTQYF
DNA: TGTGCCAGCTCACGAGTCCCGGGTACGCAGTATTTT

V: TRBV4-1
J: TRBJ2-3
D: TRBD2
size: .
CDR3: CASSQDVRGLQRGGRDTQYF
DNA: TGCGCCAGCAGCCAAGATGTTCGGGGTTTACAGCGGGGGGGCCGAGATACGCAGTATTTT

V: TRBV27
J: TRBJ2-4
D: .
size: .
CDR3: CASSFIPLHAKNIQYF
DNA: TGTGCCAGCAGTTTTATTCCTCTCCATGCCAAAAACATTCAGTACTTC

V: TRBV10-3
J: TRBJ2-7
D: TRBD1
size: .
CDR3: CAITDRAPYEQYF
DNA: TGTGCCATCACCGACAGGGCGCCCTACGAGCAGTACTTC

V: TRBV15
J: TRBJ2-7
D: .
size: once
CDR3: CATSMRIRGNEQYF
DNA: TGTGCCACCAGCATGCGAATAAGGGGAAACGAGCAGTACTTC

V: TRBV9
J: TRBJ1-2
D: .
size: .
CDR3: CASTAGAGLYGYTF
DNA: TGTGCCAGCACCGCCGGGGCAGGGCTGTATGGCTACACCTTC

V: TRBV19
J: TRBJ1-2
D: .
size: .
CDR3: CASSPRREYYGYTF
DNA: TGTGCCAGTAGTCCCCGACGCGAGTACTATGGCTACACCTTC

V: TRBV27
J: TRBJ2-2
D: TRBD1
size: .
CDR3: CASSWITGGGSTGELFF
DNA: TGTGCCAGCAGTTGGATTACAGGGGGCGGTAGTACCGGGGAGCTGTTTTTT

V: TRBV4-3
J: TRBJ2-1
D: .
size: .
CDR3: CASSQDQGLGYNEQFF
DNA: TGCGCCAGCAGCCAAGATCAGGGTTTGGGTTACAATGAGCAGTTCTTC

V: TRBV6-1
J: TRBJ1-6
D: .
size: .
CDR3: CASSGGNSPLHF
DNA: TGTGCCAGCAGTGGCGGGAATTCACCCCTCCACTTT

V: TRBV9
J: TRBJ2-3
D: TRBD2
size: .
CDR3: CASSVVERGGLADTQYF
DNA: TGTGCCAGCAGCGTAGTCGAGCGGGGGGGCCTGGCAGATACGCAGTATTTT

V: TRBV14
J: TRBJ2-7
D: .
size: .
CDR3: CASRPQGKGSYEQYF
DNA: TGTGCCAGCAGGCCTCAGGGGAAGGGTTCCTACGAGCAGTACTTC

V: TRBV4-3
J: TRBJ2-2
D: .
size: .
CDR3: CASSQDKNTGELFF
DNA: TGCGCCAGCAGCCAAGATAAGAACACCGGGGAGCTGTTTTTT

V: TRBV6-1
J: TRBJ2-5
D: TRBD2
size: .
CDR3: CASTCGGPCPRTQYF
DNA: TGTGCCAGCACTTGCGGGGGGCCATGCCCTAGGACCCAGTACTTC

V: TRBV7-2
J: TRBJ2-1
D: .
size: .
CDR3: CASSCSYRGRGRSYNEQFF
DNA: TGTGCCAGCAGTTGCTCGTATCGGGGCCGGGGGAGGTCCTACAATGAGCAGTTCTTC

V: TRBV6-5
J: TRBJ2-1
D: .
size: few
CDR3: CASSYGAGPILVEQFF
DNA: TGTGCCAGCAGTTACGGGGCGGGACCCATTTTGGTTGAGCAGTTCTTC

V: TRBV5-6
J: TRBJ2-7
D: .
size: .
CDR3: CASSLRTPGHEQYF
DNA: TGTGCCAGCAGCTTGCGGACACCCGGTCACGAGCAGTACTTC

V: TRBV6-4
J: TRBJ2-7
D: .
size: .
CDR3: CASSDRVRHYEQYF
DNA: TGTGCCAGCAGTGACAGGGTTCGTCACTACGAGCAGTACTTC

V: TRBV14
J: TRBJ2-7
D: .
size: .
CDR3: CASSQDLGGGQRTYEQYF
DNA: TGTGCCAGCAGCCAAGATCTAGGGGGGGGACAGCGCACCTACGAGCAGTACTTC

V: TRBV2
J: TRBJ2-6
D: .
size: .
CDR3: CASTHRTSGANVLTF
DNA: TGTGCCAGCACTCACAGGACTTCTGGGGCCAACGTCCTGACTTTC

V: TRBV19
J: TRBJ1-6
D: .
size: .
CDR3: CASSIIRQPHSPLHF
DNA: TGTGCCAGTAGTATCATCAGGCAACCACATTCACCCCTCCACTTT

V: TRBV9
J: TRBJ2-7
D: TRBD2
size: .
CDR3: CASSIRTSGGFEQYF
DNA: TGTGCCAGCAGCATAAGGACTAGCGGGGGGTTCGAGCAGTACTTC

V: TRBV28
J: TRBJ2-7
D: .
size: .
CDR3: CASSTYEQYF
DNA: TGTGCCAGCAGCACCTACGAGCAGTACTTC

V: TRBV25-1
J: TRBJ1-4
D: .
size: once
CDR3: CASSDFSGHEKLFF
DNA: TGTGCCAGCAGTGATTTTTCAGGGCATGAAAAACTGTTTTTT

V: TRBV7-3
J: TRBJ2-7
D: .
size: .
CDR3: CASSLGTGYEQYF
DNA: TGTGCCAGCAGCTTGGGAACTGGGTACGAGCAGTACTTC

V: TRBV18
J: TRBJ1-1
D: .
size: .
CDR3: CASSPALWGLNTEAFF
DNA: TGTGCCAGCTCACCAGCCCTCTGGGGCTTGAACACTGAAGCTTTCTTT

V: TRBV4-3
J: TRBJ1-2
D: .
size: few
CDR3: CASSQEGQGIYGYTF
DNA: TGCGCCAGCAGCCAAGAGGGGCAGGGGATCTATGGCTACACCTTC

V: TRBV6-1
J: TRBJ1-4
D: .
size: .
CDR3: CASSEVGGLLFF
DNA: TGTGCCAGCAGTGAAGTAGGGGGGTTGCTGTTTTTT

V: TRBV29-1
J: TRBJ2-5
D: TRBD1
size: .
CDR3: CSVAPRGQETQYF
DNA: TGCAGCGTTGCCCCCAGGGGGCAAGAGACCCAGTACTTC